This is a list of T cell receptor beta chains from one sample in a study of blood T cell repertoires in COVID-19. Using immunoSEQ multiplex PCR, the repertoire was profiled, and TCRdb retains in-frame clones only, with some absent. The repertoire holds about 480,000 clones, with roughly 89% as singletons. The specimen was peripheral blood. These receptors were taken from a woman aged 30 to 39 with acute or convalescent COVID-19. CDR3s include the opening cysteine and the closing phenylalanine or tryptophan. Fields, in order: CDR3 length, D gene, J gene, V gene, CDR3 DNA, CDR3 protein. The D gene is left open where the match is weak.

16	-	TRBJ2-2	TRBV30	TGTGCCTGGAGTATGGGGCGGACGGCGAACACCGGGGAGCTGTTTTTT	CAWSMGRTANTGELFF
14	-	TRBJ1-4	TRBV5-4	TGTGCCAGCAGCTTAGGGGTCGGGCTGGAAAAACTGTTTTTT	CASSLGVGLEKLFF
15	TRBD1	TRBJ2-3	TRBV13	TGTGCCAGCAGCACCCCGGGACAGGGAACAGATACGCAGTATTTT	CASSTPGQGTDTQYF
15	TRBD1	TRBJ1-5	TRBV29-1	TGCAGCGTTGGACAGGGGGCTTGGAGCAATCAGCCCCAGCATTTT	CSVGQGAWSNQPQHF
14	TRBD1	TRBJ2-3	TRBV6-5	TGTGCCAGCAGTCCAAGGGCAGGGGGCGATACGCAGTATTTT	CASSPRAGGDTQYF
14	TRBD1	TRBJ2-7	TRBV5-1	TGCGCCAGCAGTTCGGACAGGGCGGCCTACGAGCAGTACTTC	CASSSDRAAYEQYF
16	TRBD1	TRBJ1-1	TRBV19	TGTGCCACCGACAGGGGCGATTTCGGGAACGAAGGGAAGCTTTTCTTT	CATDRGDFGNEGKLFF
15	TRBD2	TRBJ2-1	TRBV30	TGTGCCTGGAGTCCCGGGACTACGTTATACAATGAGCAGTTCTTC	CAWSPGTTLYNEQFF
12	TRBD1	TRBJ1-1	TRBV5-1	TGCGCCAGCAGACAGGGGGACACTGAAGCTTTCTTT	CASRQGDTEAFF
14	-	TRBJ2-2	TRBV24-1	TGTGCCACCAGTCCCTCCAGGAACACCGGGGAGCTGTTTTTT	CATSPSRNTGELFF
18	-	TRBJ2-3	TRBV5-5	TGTGCCAGCAGCCCCGTTTTGGGGGCTGTTCCTCGCACAGATACGCAGTATTTT	CASSPVLGAVPRTDTQYF
13	-	TRBJ1-5	TRBV30	TGTGCCTGGAGTGTACAGGGAAGGCAGCCCCAGCATTTT	CAWSVQGRQPQHF
18	TRBD2	TRBJ2-1	TRBV7-6	TGTGCCAGCAGCCCCTCCTCGGGGCGCAGCGGGACCCACAATGAGCAGTTCTTC	CASSPSSGRSGTHNEQFF
14	-	TRBJ1-2	TRBV5-4	TGTGCCAGCAGCCAAAACGGAGGGTTTTTTGGCTACACCTTC	CASSQNGGFFGYTF
15	-	TRBJ2-3	TRBV6-5	TGTGCCAGCAGTTACACTTGGGGCAGCACAGATACGCAGTATTTT	CASSYTWGSTDTQYF
11	-	TRBJ2-2	TRBV3-1/TRBV3-2	TGTGCCAGCAGCTCAATCGGGGAGCTGTTTTTT	CASSSIGELFF
14	TRBD1	TRBJ1-2	TRBV28	TGTGCCAGCAGCCTCCGGGACAGCCGGGGTGGCTACACCTTC	CASSLRDSRGGYTF